These 20 T cell receptor beta chains were all obtained from the same sample, sequenced in a study of blood T cell repertoires in COVID-19. Profiled with immunoSEQ multiplex PCR; TCRdb holds only in-frame clones, not every one. This table has 210,000 or so clones, under 95% appearing once. The specimen was peripheral blood. The receptors shown here come from a man aged 25 to 45 with acute or convalescent COVID-19.

V is TRBV7-3 and J is TRBJ2-2; D is possibly TRBD2 (6 bases). Per the germline V gene, CDR1 is SGHTA and CDR2 is FQGTGA. Trimming took 3 bases from V and 4 from J, leaving 12 bases between them. The CDR3 runs to 15 residues. The chain's CDR3 is CASSLDYTPTGELFF. The DNA of the CDR3 is TGTGCCAGCAGCTTGGACTACACTCCCACCGGGGAGCTGTTTTTT.

This chain connects TRBV7-9 to TRBJ2-5; weak D call: TRBD1 (5 bases). From germline, CDR1 is SEHNR and CDR2 FQNEAQ (reference sequence). V lost 2 bases, J lost 5 bases, and 12 bases lay in between. The CDR3 totals 14 residues. The CDR3 DNA sequence: TGTGCCAGCAGCTTATCAGCAGGGATGGAGACCCAGTACTTC. This encodes CASSLSAGMETQYF.

The chain employs TRBV5-1 and TRBJ2-5; 7 positions match TRBD1. J gave up 2 bases and V 7 bases, and 14 bases lay outside the gene matches. This CDR3 is 16 amino acids long. Germline CDR1 is SGHRS and CDR2 is YFSETQ. The CDR3 sequence is CASGYRGQFNQETQYF. The CDR3, as DNA: TGCGCCAGCGGATACCGGGGACAGTTCAATCAAGAGACCCAGTACTTC.

V and J are TRBV28 and TRBJ2-3; D unresolved. V lost 5 bases to trimming and J lost 2 bases, with 17 bases between them. Germline values: CDR1 MDHEN, CDR2 SYDVKM. The CDR3 is 16 residues long. The CDR3 is CASSPTFGSVTDTQYF. The CDR3, as DNA: TGTGCCAGCAGTCCAACCTTCGGGTCAGTCACAGATACGCAGTATTTT.

CDR3 sequence (DNA): TGCGCCAGCAGCCAAGAGGCCGCCGCGAACACCGGGGAGCTGTTTTTT. It translates to CASSQEAAANTGELFF. The chain uses TRBV4-1 and TRBJ2-2; D remains ambiguous. The CDR3 has 16 residues. V shed 0 bases and J shed 0 bases, with 8 bases lying between them. The V gene's germline CDR1 is MGHRA and CDR2 YSYEKL.

The chain has TRBV7-6 and TRBJ2-5; 10 bases line up with TRBD1. V trimming: 8 bases; J trimming: 4 bases; junction bases outside the gene matches: 4. CDR1 SGHVS and CDR2 FNYEAQ come from the germline V gene. The CDR3 is 13 amino acids. In nucleotides, the CDR3 is TGTGCCAGCTCCCGGGACAGGGGAGAGACCCAGTACTTC. Its translation is CASSRDRGETQYF.

CDR3 sequence: CASSLRLVFQETQYF. The CDR3 DNA sequence: TGTGCCAGCAGTCTTAGACTAGTTTTCCAAGAGACCCAGTACTTC. V and J are TRBV7-8 and TRBJ2-5, with a weak D call TRBD2 (6 bases). The germline V and J ends were trimmed by 6 bases and 1 base, with 15 bases remaining between them. CDR3 length: 15 residues. Germline-derived CDR1 and CDR2 are SGHVS and FQNEAQ.

V and J are TRBV11-2 and TRBJ2-5, with a tentative D call TRBD2 (5 bases). The V gene lost 3 bases and the J gene lost 4 bases, with 27 bases spanning the gap. There are 19 residues in the CDR3. Germline lookup yields CDR1 SGHAT and CDR2 FQNNGV. CDR3 nucleotides: TGTGCCAGCAGCTTGAGAAGTGTGAGCTCCCTCGGAGGTCGAGAGACCCAGTACTTC. It specifies CASSLRSVSSLGGRETQYF.

This clone has only one observation. The CDR3 DNA reads as TGTGCCAGCAGCTTACAGGGGGCGACCACTGAAGCTTTCTTT. Translation: CASSLQGATTEAFF. This chain joins TRBV7-2 and TRBJ1-1; the match to TRBD1 covers 8 bases. Germline CDR1 SGHTA, CDR2 FQGNSA. Trimming removed 2 bases from V and 4 bases from J; junction bases left unmatched: 3. The CDR3 runs 14 residues.

This chain uses TRBV5-1 with TRBJ1-4; maybe TRBD1 (6 bases). The CDR3 extends over 15 amino acids. Per germline, CDR1 SGHRS and CDR2 YFSETQ. The germline V and J ends were trimmed by 0 bases and 2 bases, with 8 bases remaining between them. CDR3 protein: CASSLDGQTNEKLFF. CDR3 nucleotides: TGCGCCAGCAGCTTGGATGGACAGACTAATGAAAAACTGTTTTTT. Together with reference TRBV5-1 and TRBJ1-4, the CDR3 gives the full variable domain: KAGVTQTPRYLIKTRGQQVTLSCSPISGHRSVSWYQQTPGQGLQFLFEYFSETQRNKGNFPGRFSGRQFSNSRSEMNVSTLELGDSALYLCASSLDGQTNEKLFFGSGTQLSVL.

V usage is TRBV27 and J usage is TRBJ1-1; no clear D. Trimming took 2 bases from V and 5 from J, leaving 15 bases between them. CDR1 and CDR2 (germline): MNHEY, SMNVEV (reference sequence). This CDR3 is 15 amino acids long. CDR3 DNA: TGTGCCAGCAGTTTAGTTCCCATCCCGGGGACTGAAGCTTTCTTT. Its protein product is CASSLVPIPGTEAFF.

The chain combines TRBV11-2 with TRBJ2-3; 10 positions agree with TRBD2. The CDR3 extends over 16 amino acids. Germline-derived CDR1 and CDR2 are SGHAT and FQNNGV. The junction had 6 bases not matched to a gene; V was cut back by 1 base and J by 5 bases. This CDR3 reads CASSLVVAGGLDTQYF. Here the CDR3 DNA reads TGTGCCAGCAGCTTAGTGGTAGCGGGAGGATTAGATACGCAGTATTTT.

The chain combines TRBV7-3 with TRBJ2-3; 9 bases map to TRBD1. Germline trimming cut 5 bases from V and 14 bases from J; bases unmatched to any gene: 11. Per germline, CDR1 SGHTA and CDR2 FQGTGA. This CDR3 has 13 residues. The CDR3 loop is CASSPTPGQGGYF. The CDR3 region has the DNA TGTGCCAGCAGCCCGACCCCGGGACAGGGTGGGTATTTT. Drawing the rest from reference TRBV7-3 and TRBJ2-3, the complete variable domain is GAGVSQTPSNKVTEKGKYVELRCDPISGHTALYWYRQSLGQGPEFLIYFQGTGAADDSGLPNDRFFAVRPEGSVSTLKIQRTERGDSAVYLCASSPTPGQGGYFGPGTRLTVL.

Written as DNA, the CDR3 is TGTGCCAGCAGAATGCCGGGACAGGGCAACTATGGCTACACCTTC. Translating gives CASRMPGQGNYGYTF. The gene calls are TRBV28 and TRBJ1-2; 9 bases agree with TRBD1. V was clipped by 6 bases and J by 2 bases; unmatched bases: 7. Germline V gene lookup returns CDR1 MDHEN and CDR2 SYDVKM. The CDR3 runs to 15 residues.

The rearrangement uses TRBV27 and TRBJ2-1; tentatively, D is TRBD2 (5 bases). With 5 bases removed from V and 0 bases from J, the gap between germline ends came to 11 bases. There are 15 residues in the CDR3. The germline V gene has CDR1 MNHEY and CDR2 SMNVEV (reference sequence). Written as DNA, the CDR3 is TGTGCCAGCAGTACCCTCCGGGACTCCTACAATGAGCAGTTCTTC. Translation: CASSTLRDSYNEQFF.

The CDR3 DNA is TGTGCCAGCTCACCACGAACAGGGGCTGGGGATGGCTACACCTTC. Translated: CASSPRTGAGDGYTF. This chain links TRBV18 with TRBJ1-2; TRBD1 matches at 7 bases. CDR1 is KGHSH and CDR2 is LQKENI in the germline V gene. Trimming removed 1 base from V and 6 bases from J; junction bases left unmatched: 8. This CDR3 contains 15 residues.

The chain joins TRBV6-2 or TRBV6-3 to TRBJ1-1; a possible D gene is TRBD1 (5 bases). The CDR3 consists of 15 residues. Germline CDR1 reads MNHEY; CDR2 reads SVGEGT. Deletions cut 5 bases from V and 4 bases from J, with 17 bases between. Here the CDR3 reads CASSDGQRPRTEAFF. The CDR3 DNA reads TGTGCCAGCAGTGACGGACAACGGCCCCGCACTGAAGCTTTCTTT.

The rearrangement joins TRBV7-6 to TRBJ1-1, with D unclear. This CDR3 contains 15 residues. Germline V CDR1 and CDR2: SGHVS, FNYEAQ. Trimming shortened V by 0 bases and J by 0 bases, and 8 bases separated the two germline ends. CDR3 sequence: CASSLARGVNTEAFF. DNA for the CDR3: TGTGCCAGCAGCTTAGCGCGAGGTGTGAACACTGAAGCTTTCTTT.

The V gene is TRBV13, the J gene TRBJ2-5, with D possibly being TRBD1 (6 bases). V was shortened by 2 bases and J by 5 bases, with 15 bases between the two germline ends. The CDR3 consists of 15 residues. Germline V lookup: CDR1 PRHDT, CDR2 FYEKMQ (reference sequence). This chain's CDR3 is CASSLRGLMEETQYF. In DNA form, the CDR3 reads TGTGCCAGCAGCTTAAGGGGGTTAATGGAGGAGACCCAGTACTTC.

This chain joins TRBV20-1 and TRBJ2-3; D is unclear. V shed 5 bases and J shed 7 bases, with 7 bases lying between them. Germline assignment: CDR1 DFQATT and CDR2 SNEGSKA (reference sequence). This CDR3 contains 10 residues. CDR3 DNA: TGCAGTGCTCTAGATAATACGCAGTATTTT. This codes for CSALDNTQYF.